This T cell receptor beta chain derives from a study of blood T cell dynamics during melanoma immunotherapy. Across the study: First-line therapy was either pembrolizumab or nivolumab with ipilimumab for metastatic melanoma. General study results and limits: Immune-effector CD8+ cells best matched cell-free DNA CDR3 sequences and were most clonal.

Worth noting for this clone: The antigen is undetermined.

Time point here: week 3, after first cycle of checkpoint inhibitor. At 12 weeks after first infusion, RECIST 1.1 defined response for most patients. The assay received all extracted DNA from sorted CD8+ subsets. Using immunoSEQ multiplex PCR, the repertoire was profiled, and TCRdb retains in-frame clones only, with some absent. The repertoire holds about 16,000 clones, with about 94% as singletons. Germline V gives CDR1 MNHEY, CDR2 SMNVEV (reference sequence). The CDR3 is made up of 17 amino acids. J lost 6 bases, V lost 8 bases, and 12 bases had no gene match. The genes are TRBV27 and TRBJ2-1; 14 bases are shared with TRBD2. The receptor's source is a human donor with melanoma. This specimen was effector memory CD8+ T cells from blood, taken from a patient treated with checkpoint blockade. The CDR3 region is CASHPGGLAGVSNEQFF. CDR3 DNA sequence: TGTGCCAGCCATCCCGGGGGACTAGCGGGAGTAAGCAATGAGCAGTTCTTC.